A single sample is the source of the 13 T cell receptor beta chains below, sequenced in a study of blood T cell repertoires in COVID-19. Repertoires were generated with immunoSEQ multiplex PCR, while TCRdb's copy carries only in-frame clones and drops some. Of about 310,000 clones listed, 70% to 90% are singletons. Sequencing was carried out using peripheral blood. Receptors originate from a woman aged 50 to 60 who had recovered from COVID-19.

This chain connects TRBV11-2 to TRBJ2-5; 7 bases line up with TRBD2. This CDR3 is 15 amino acids long. Germline CDR1 SGHAT, CDR2 FQNNGV. Trimming took 3 bases from V and 2 from J; bases not matched to a gene: 6. This CDR3 is CASSFTAGAQETQYF. CDR3 bases: TGTGCCAGCAGCTTTACGGCGGGAGCACAAGAGACCCAGTACTTC.

The chain combines TRBV5-1 with TRBJ2-3; 9 positions match TRBD1. The junction had 3 bases not matched to a gene; V was cut back by 4 bases and J by 6 bases. Germline V gene lookup returns CDR1 SGHRS and CDR2 YFSETQ. The CDR3 extends over 13 amino acids. CDR3 amino acids: CASSRDRVDTQYF. In nucleotides, the CDR3 is TGCGCCAGCAGCCGGGACAGGGTGGATACGCAGTATTTT.

This chain connects TRBV6-5 to TRBJ2-7; TRBD2 aligns across 13 bases. Trimming took 8 bases from V and 0 from J; bases not matched to a gene: 4. The CDR3 is 15 amino acids. Germline V gene lookup returns CDR1 MNHEY and CDR2 SVGAGI. The CDR3 coding sequence is TGTGCCAGCGGCGGGACTAGCGGGAACTCCTACGAGCAGTACTTC. The encoded protein is CASGGTSGNSYEQYF.

This clone was counted only a few times. The chain carries TRBV9 and TRBJ1-2; 9 bases are a match to TRBD1. Germline assignment: CDR1 SGDLS and CDR2 YYNGEE. With V trimmed by 4 bases and J by 5 bases, 6 bases remained unmatched. The CDR3 length is 14 residues. In DNA, the CDR3 is TGTGCCAGCAGCCGGACAGGGGATTTATATGGCTACACCTTC. It codes for CASSRTGDLYGYTF.

This clone was seen only once. J is TRBJ1-1 and V is TRBV19; no clear D. Germline CDR1 and CDR2: LNHDA and SQIVND (reference sequence). CDR3 length equals 13 residues. V shed 8 bases and J shed 1 base, with 11 bases lying between them. CDR3 nucleotides: TGTGCCAGTTCCCTAACAGCGAACACTGAAGCTTTCTTT. Translated: CASSLTANTEAFF.

The chain uses TRBV18 and TRBJ1-1, with 11 bases identical to TRBD1. The CDR3 contains 15 residues. Germline CDR1 is KGHSH and CDR2 is LQKENI. With V trimmed by 4 bases and J by 4 bases, 5 bases remained unmatched. This CDR3 is CASSRGTGGSTEAFF. DNA for the CDR3: TGTGCCAGCTCACGTGGGACAGGGGGTAGCACTGAAGCTTTCTTT.

This clone came up a few times. The chain has TRBV6-2 or TRBV6-3 and TRBJ2-1, with 10 bases identical to TRBD2. Germline lookup yields CDR1 MNHEY and CDR2 SVGEGT. Trimming took 2 bases from V and 3 from J; bases not matched to a gene: 7. This CDR3 is 17 amino acids long. The CDR3 DNA is TGTGCCAGCAGTTACGGGGTAGCTAGCGGGGGCTACAATGAGCAGTTCTTC. Encoded protein: CASSYGVASGGYNEQFF.

V is TRBV9 and J is TRBJ1-1; 11 bases are shared with TRBD1. This CDR3 comprises 17 residues. Per the germline V gene, CDR1 is SGDLS and CDR2 is YYNGEE. Trimming removed 2 bases from V and 5 bases from J; junction bases left unmatched: 11. CDR3 region: CASSVGPGQGEGTEAFF. Written as DNA, the CDR3 is TGTGCCAGCAGCGTTGGTCCGGGACAGGGGGAAGGAACTGAAGCTTTCTTT.

The chain recombines TRBV9 with TRBJ1-1, with a possible D match to TRBD1 (6 bases). The germline gives CDR1 SGDLS, CDR2 YYNGEE. The CDR3 is 15 amino acids. V was trimmed by 4 bases and J by 1 base, leaving 14 bases between them. CDR3 sequence reads: CASSPEGGWNTEAFF. The CDR3 bases are TGTGCCAGCAGCCCAGAGGGGGGGTGGAACACTGAAGCTTTCTTT.

The V gene is TRBV14, the J gene TRBJ1-4, with 7 bases identical to TRBD1. Looked up from germline, CDR1 is SGHDN and CDR2 is FVKESK. V was clipped by 4 bases and J by 7 bases; unmatched bases: 9. CDR3 length: 15 amino acids. CDR3 in amino acids: CASSRRTGDGEKLFF. As DNA, the CDR3 is TGTGCCAGCAGCCGAAGGACAGGCGACGGTGAAAAACTGTTTTTT.

The gene calls are TRBV20-1 and TRBJ2-4, with TRBD2 identical over 9 bases. Looked up from germline, CDR1 is DFQATT and CDR2 is SNEGSKA (reference sequence). V was pared by 3 bases and J by 9 bases, with 9 bases of the junction left unmatched. The CDR3 loop spans 14 amino acids. CDR3 sequence (DNA): TGCAGTGCTAGTCTTAGCGGGAGAGATGGCATTCAGTACTTC. Its protein is CSASLSGRDGIQYF.

The J gene is TRBJ2-5, the V gene TRBV2; TRBD2 agrees at 11 bases. This CDR3 is 18 amino acids long. From germline, CDR1 is SNHLY and CDR2 FYNNEI. With V trimmed by 1 base and J by 5 bases, 12 bases remained unmatched. CDR3 amino acids: CASSEVGVAGGPLETQYF. The CDR3 DNA is TGTGCCAGCAGTGAAGTCGGAGTAGCGGGGGGGCCTTTGGAGACCCAGTACTTC.

The chain employs TRBV2 and TRBJ2-7; TRBD1 matches at 7 bases. Unmatched junction bases numbered 12, after V lost 7 bases and J lost 3 bases. Germline V CDR1 and CDR2: SNHLY, FYNNEI. The CDR3 is 15 amino acids. CDR3 coding DNA: TGTGCCAGCACCCTCGGGACAGCTCTATTCTACGAGCAGTACTTC. The encoded protein is CASTLGTALFYEQYF.